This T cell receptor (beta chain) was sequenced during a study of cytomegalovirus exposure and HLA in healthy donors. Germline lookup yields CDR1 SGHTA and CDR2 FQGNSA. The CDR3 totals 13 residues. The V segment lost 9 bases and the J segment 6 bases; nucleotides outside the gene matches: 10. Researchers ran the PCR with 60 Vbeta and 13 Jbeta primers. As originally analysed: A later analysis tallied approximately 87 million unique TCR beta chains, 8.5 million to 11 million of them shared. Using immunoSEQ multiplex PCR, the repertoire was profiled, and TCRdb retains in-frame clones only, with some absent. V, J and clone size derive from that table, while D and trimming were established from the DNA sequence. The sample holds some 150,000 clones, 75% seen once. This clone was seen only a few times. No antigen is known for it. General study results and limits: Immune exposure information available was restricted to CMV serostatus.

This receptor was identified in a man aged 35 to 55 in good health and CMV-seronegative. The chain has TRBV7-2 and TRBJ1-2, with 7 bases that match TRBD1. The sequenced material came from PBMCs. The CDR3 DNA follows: TGTGCCAGAGGGGGCCGGGGGGGAGATGGCTACACCTTC. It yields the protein CARGGRGGDGYTF. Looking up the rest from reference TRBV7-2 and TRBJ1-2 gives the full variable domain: GAGVSQSPSNKVTEKGKDVELRCDPISGHTALYWYRQSLGQGLEFLIYFQGNSAPDKSGLPSDRFSAERTGGSVSTLTIQRTQQEDSAVYLCARGGRGGDGYTFGSGTRLTVV.